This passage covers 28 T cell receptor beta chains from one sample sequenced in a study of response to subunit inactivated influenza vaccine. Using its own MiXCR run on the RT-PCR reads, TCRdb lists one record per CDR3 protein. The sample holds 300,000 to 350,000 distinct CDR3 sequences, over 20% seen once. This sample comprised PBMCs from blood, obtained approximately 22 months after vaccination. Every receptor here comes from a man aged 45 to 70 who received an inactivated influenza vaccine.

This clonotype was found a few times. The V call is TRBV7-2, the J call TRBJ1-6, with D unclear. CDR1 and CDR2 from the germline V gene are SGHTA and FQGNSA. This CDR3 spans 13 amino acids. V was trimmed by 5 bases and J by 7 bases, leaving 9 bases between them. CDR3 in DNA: TGTGCCAGCAGCCCCCGCTGGAATTCACCCCTCCACTTT. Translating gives CASSPRWNSPLHF.

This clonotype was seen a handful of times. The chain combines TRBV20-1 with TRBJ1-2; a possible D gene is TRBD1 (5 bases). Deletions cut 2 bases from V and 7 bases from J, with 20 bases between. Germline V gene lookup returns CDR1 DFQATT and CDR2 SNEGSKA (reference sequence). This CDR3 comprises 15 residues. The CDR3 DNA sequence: TGCAGTGCTAGAAGGTTCGGGCAGGGAGAGCCTGGCTACACCTTC. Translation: CSARRFGQGEPGYTF.

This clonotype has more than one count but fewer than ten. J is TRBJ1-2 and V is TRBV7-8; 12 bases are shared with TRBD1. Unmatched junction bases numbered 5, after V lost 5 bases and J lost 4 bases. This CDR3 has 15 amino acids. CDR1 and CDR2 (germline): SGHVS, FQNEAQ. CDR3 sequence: CASSIGTGGSYGYTF. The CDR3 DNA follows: TGTGCCAGCAGCATCGGGACAGGGGGCAGCTATGGCTACACCTTC.

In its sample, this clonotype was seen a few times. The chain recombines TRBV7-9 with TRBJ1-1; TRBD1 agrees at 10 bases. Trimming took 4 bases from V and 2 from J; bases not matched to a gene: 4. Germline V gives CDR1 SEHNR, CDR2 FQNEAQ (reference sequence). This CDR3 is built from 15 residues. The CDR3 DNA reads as TGTGCCAGCAGCTCCGGGACAGGGGTTAACACTGAAGCTTTCTTT. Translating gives CASSSGTGVNTEAFF.

The CDR3 DNA follows: TGTGCCACCAGCAGAGACTGGGGGCAAGAGACCCAGTACTTC. Protein: CATSRDWGQETQYF. The rearrangement uses TRBV15 and TRBJ2-5; TRBD1 or TRBD2 may be the D gene (5 bases each). V was pared by 0 bases and J by 2 bases, with 7 bases between. CDR1 LNHNV and CDR2 YYDKDF come from the germline V gene (reference sequence). This CDR3 is 14 amino acids long.

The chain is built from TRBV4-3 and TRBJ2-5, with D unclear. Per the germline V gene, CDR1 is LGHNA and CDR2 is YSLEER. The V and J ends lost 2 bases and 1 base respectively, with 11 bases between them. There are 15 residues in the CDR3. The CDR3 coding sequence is TGCGCCAGCAGCCAACTCGAGACCGTCCAAGAGACCCAGTACTTC. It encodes CASSQLETVQETQYF.

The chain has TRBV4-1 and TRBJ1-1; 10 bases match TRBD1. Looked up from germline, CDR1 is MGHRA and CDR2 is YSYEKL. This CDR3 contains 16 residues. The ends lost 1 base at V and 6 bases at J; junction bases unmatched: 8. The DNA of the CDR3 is TGCGCCAGCAGCCAAGGGGGGACAGGGGCGTTAGCTGAAGCTTTCTTT. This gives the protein CASSQGGTGALAEAFF.

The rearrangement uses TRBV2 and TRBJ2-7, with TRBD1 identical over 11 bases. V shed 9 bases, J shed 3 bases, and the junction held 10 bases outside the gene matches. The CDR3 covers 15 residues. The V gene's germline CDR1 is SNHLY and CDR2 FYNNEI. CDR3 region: CASMDRGRFGYEQYF. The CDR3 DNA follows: TGTGCCAGTATGGACAGGGGGCGTTTTGGCTACGAGCAGTACTTC. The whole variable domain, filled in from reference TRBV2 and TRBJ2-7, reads EPEVTQTPSHQVTQMGQEVILRCVPISNHLYFYWYRQILGQKVEFLVSFYNNEISEKSEIFDDQFSVERPDGSNFTLKIRSTKLEDSAMYFCASMDRGRFGYEQYFGPGTRLTVT.

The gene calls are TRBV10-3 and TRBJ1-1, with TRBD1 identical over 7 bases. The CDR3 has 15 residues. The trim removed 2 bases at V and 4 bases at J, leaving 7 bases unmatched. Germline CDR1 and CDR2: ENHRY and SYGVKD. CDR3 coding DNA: TGTGCCATCAGTGAGCGACAGGGTTTATCCACTGAAGCTTTCTTT. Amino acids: CAISERQGLSTEAFF.

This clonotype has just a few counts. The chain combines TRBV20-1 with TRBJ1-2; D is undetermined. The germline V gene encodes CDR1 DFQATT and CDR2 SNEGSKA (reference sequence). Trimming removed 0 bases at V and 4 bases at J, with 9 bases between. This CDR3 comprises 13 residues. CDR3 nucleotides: TGCAGTGCTAGAGATTCACAATTCTATGGCTACACCTTC. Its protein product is CSARDSQFYGYTF.

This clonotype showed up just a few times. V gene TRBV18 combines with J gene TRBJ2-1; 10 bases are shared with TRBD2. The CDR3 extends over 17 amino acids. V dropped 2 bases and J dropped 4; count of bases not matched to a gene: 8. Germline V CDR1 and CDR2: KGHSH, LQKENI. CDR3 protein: CASSPIWASGRYNEQFF. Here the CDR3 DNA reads TGTGCCAGCTCACCAATCTGGGCTAGCGGGAGATACAATGAGCAGTTCTTC.

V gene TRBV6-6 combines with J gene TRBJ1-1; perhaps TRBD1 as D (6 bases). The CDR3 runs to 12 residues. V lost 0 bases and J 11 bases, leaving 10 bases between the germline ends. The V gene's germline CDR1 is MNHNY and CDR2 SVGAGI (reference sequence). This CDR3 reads CASSYSLQGAFF. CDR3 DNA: TGTGCCAGCAGTTACTCTCTACAGGGCGCTTTCTTT.

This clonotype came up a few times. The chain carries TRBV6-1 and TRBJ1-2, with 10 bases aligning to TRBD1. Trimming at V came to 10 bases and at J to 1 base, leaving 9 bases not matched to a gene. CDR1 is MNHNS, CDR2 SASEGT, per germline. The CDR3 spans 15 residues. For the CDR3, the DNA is TGTGCCACCGGTAACAGGGACAGGGGTAACTATGGCTACACCTTC. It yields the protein CATGNRDRGNYGYTF.

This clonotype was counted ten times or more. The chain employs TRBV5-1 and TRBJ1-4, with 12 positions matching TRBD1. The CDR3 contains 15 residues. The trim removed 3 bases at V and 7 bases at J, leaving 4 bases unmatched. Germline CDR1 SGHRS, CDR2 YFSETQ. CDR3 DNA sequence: TGCGCCAGCAGCTCCCGGGACAGGGGGCTTGAAAAACTGTTTTTT. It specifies CASSSRDRGLEKLFF.

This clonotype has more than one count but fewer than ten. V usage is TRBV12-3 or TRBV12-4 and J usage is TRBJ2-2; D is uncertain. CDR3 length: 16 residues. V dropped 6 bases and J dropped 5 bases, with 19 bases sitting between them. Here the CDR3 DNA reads TGTGCCAGCAGCACGCACCAAGGGCTCCCTACCGGGGAGCTGTTTTTT. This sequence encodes CASSTHQGLPTGELFF.

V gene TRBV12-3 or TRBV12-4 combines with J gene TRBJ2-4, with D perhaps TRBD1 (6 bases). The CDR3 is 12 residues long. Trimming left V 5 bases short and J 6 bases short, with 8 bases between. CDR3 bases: TGTGCCAGCAGTCCCAGGGGAAACATTCAGTACTTC. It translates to CASSPRGNIQYF.

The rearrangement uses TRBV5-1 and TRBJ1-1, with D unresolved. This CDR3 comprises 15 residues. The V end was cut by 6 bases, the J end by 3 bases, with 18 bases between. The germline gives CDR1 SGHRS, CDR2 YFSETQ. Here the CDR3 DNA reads TGCGCCAGCACCCCCGCGCCAGGTCGGGACACTGAAGCTTTCTTT. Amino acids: CASTPAPGRDTEAFF. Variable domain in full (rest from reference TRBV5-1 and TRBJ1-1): KAGVTQTPRYLIKTRGQQVTLSCSPISGHRSVSWYQQTPGQGLQFLFEYFSETQRNKGNFPGRFSGRQFSNSRSEMNVSTLELGDSALYLCASTPAPGRDTEAFFGQGTRLTVV.

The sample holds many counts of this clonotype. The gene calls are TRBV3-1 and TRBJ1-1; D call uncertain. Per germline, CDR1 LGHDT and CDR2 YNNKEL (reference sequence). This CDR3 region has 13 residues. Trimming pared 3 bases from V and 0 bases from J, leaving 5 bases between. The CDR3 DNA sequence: TGTGCCAGCAGCCAGGGGATGAACACTGAAGCTTTCTTT. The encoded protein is CASSQGMNTEAFF.

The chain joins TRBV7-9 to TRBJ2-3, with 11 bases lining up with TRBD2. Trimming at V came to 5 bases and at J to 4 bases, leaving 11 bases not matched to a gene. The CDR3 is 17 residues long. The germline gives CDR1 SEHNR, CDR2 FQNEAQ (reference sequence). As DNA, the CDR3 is TGTGCCAGCAGCATCCTCACTAGCGGGAGTTGGCCAGATACGCAGTATTTT. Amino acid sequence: CASSILTSGSWPDTQYF.

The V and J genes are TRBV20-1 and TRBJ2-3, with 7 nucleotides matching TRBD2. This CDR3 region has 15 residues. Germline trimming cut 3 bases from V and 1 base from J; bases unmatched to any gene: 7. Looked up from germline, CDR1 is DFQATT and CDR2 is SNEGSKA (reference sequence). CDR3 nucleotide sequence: TGCAGTGCTAGCAGCACTCGGGGGGGCACAGATACGCAGTATTTT. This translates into CSASSTRGGTDTQYF.

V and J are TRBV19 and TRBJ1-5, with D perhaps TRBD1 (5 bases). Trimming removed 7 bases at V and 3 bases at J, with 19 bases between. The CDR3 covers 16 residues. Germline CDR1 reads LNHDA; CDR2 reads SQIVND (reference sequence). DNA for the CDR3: TGTGCCAGTAATCACCCGGACATCGCCTTCAATCAGCCCCAGCATTTT. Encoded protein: CASNHPDIAFNQPQHF.

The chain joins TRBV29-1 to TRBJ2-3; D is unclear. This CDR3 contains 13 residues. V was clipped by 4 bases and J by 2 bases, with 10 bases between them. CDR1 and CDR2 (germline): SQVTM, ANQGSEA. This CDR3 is CSVVTANTDTQYF. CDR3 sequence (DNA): TGCAGCGTTGTAACGGCTAACACAGATACGCAGTATTTT.

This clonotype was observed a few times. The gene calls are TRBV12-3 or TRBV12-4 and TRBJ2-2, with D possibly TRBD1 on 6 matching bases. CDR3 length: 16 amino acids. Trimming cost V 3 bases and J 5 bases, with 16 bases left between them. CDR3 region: CASSFWTTGSTGELFF. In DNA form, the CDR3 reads TGTGCCAGCAGTTTCTGGACAACAGGGTCAACCGGGGAGCTGTTTTTT.

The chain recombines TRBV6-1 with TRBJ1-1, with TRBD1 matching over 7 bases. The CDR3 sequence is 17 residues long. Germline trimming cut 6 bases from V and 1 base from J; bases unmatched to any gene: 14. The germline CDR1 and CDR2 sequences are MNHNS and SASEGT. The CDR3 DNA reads TGTGCCAGCAGCCCCAAAAGACAGGGAGTTAGGAACACTGAAGCTTTCTTT. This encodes CASSPKRQGVRNTEAFF.

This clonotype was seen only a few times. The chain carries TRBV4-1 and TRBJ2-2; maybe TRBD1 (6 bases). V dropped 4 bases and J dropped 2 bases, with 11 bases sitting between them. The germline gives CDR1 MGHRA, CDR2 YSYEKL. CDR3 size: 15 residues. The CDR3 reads CASSPRTDNTGELFF. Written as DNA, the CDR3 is TGCGCCAGCAGCCCCCGGACAGATAACACCGGGGAGCTGTTTTTT.

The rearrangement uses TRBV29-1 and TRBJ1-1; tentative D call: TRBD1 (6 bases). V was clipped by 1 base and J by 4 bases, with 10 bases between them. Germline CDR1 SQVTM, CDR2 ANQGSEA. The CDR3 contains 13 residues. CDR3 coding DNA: TGCAGCGTTGAAGCAGGGGTGGCCACTGAAGCTTTCTTT. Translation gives CSVEAGVATEAFF.

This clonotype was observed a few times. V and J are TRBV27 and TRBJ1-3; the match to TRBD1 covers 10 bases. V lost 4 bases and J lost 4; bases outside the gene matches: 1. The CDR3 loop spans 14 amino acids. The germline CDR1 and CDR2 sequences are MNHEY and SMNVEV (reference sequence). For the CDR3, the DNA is TGTGCCAGCAGTTCGACAGGGGGCGGAAACACCATATATTTT. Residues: CASSSTGGGNTIYF.

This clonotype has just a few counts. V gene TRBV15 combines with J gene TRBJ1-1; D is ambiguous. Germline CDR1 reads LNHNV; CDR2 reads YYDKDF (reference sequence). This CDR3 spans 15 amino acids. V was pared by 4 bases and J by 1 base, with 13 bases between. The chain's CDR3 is CATSTKRGPNTEAFF. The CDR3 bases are TGTGCCACCAGCACCAAAAGAGGCCCGAACACTGAAGCTTTCTTT.